This T cell receptor (beta chain) is drawn from a study of blood T cell repertoires in COVID-19. The CDR3 has 17 residues. J gave up 6 bases and V 3 bases, and 9 bases lay outside the gene matches. Germline CDR1 and CDR2: SGDLS and YYNGEE. In terms of age and location, participants ranged from about 18 to 95 years and lived in about two dozen US areas. Within the 2 weeks before study entry, each person in the exposed group met a COVID-19 case. As originally analysed: From reference gene primer amplification, estimates of nucleated cell counts were derived. Sequenced by immunoSEQ multiplex PCR; TCRdb stores in-frame clones only, minus some. V and J calls and clone size come straight from that table; D and trimming were deduced from the DNA. This repertoire shows 230,000 or so clones, roughly 85% found once; its top ten account for about 7%.

The chain links TRBV9 to TRBJ2-2; TRBD2 matches 12 bases. Input material: PBMCs or T cells enriched from blood (not recorded which). The clonotype comes from a woman between 50 and 59 years old who had been exposed to COVID-19. The DNA for the CDR3 is TGTGCCAGCAGCGACCGTTCTAGCGGGGGGGCCTCCGGGGAGCTGTTTTTT. It codes for CASSDRSSGGASGELFF.